This T cell receptor (beta chain) was recovered during a study of early T cells in non-severe SARS-CoV-2 infection. On the study more broadly: Chains were not paired, and sequencing was done on bulk RNA from unsorted whole blood.

CDR1 and CDR2 (germline): SGHVS, FNYEAQ. The trim removed 3 bases at V and 6 bases at J, leaving 16 bases unmatched. This CDR3 region has 17 residues. In its sample, this clonotype was seen many times. Its antigen is as yet unknown. Overall study results and limits: VDJdb matching, biased toward anti-spike CD8 responses, missed private and CD4 specificities.

Individual cDNA molecules carried attached unique molecular identifiers. TCRdb re-called the 5' RACE reads with MiXCR, one entry per CDR3 protein. The data show approximately 26,000 distinct CDR3 sequences, more than 4% seen once. Source material: whole blood. The V call is TRBV7-6, the J call TRBJ2-7; 8 nucleotides match TRBD2. The receptor was derived from an adult who was a healthcare worker with PCR-confirmed SARS-CoV-2 infection or an uninfected control (not recorded which). The CDR3 DNA is TGTGCCAGCAGCTTGGCCAACGAGCGGGAGCCCTCTGTCGAGCAGTACTTC. Translating it yields CASSLANEREPSVEQYF.